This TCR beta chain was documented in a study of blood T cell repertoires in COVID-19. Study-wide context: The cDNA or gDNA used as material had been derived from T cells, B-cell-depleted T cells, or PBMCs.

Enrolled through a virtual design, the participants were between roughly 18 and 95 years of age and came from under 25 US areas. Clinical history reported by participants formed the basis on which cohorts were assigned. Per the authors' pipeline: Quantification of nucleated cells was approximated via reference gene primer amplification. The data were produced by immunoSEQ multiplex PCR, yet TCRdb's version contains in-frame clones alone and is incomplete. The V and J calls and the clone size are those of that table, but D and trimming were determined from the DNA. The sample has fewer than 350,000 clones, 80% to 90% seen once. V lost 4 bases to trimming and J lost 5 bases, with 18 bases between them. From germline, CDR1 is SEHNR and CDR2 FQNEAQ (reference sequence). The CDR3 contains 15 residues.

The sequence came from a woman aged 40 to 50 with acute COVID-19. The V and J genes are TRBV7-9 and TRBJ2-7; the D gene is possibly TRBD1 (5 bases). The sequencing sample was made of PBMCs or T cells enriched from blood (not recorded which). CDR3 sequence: CASSYTGMRLHEQYF. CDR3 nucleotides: TGTGCCAGCAGCTATACAGGAATGAGGCTTCACGAGCAGTACTTC.